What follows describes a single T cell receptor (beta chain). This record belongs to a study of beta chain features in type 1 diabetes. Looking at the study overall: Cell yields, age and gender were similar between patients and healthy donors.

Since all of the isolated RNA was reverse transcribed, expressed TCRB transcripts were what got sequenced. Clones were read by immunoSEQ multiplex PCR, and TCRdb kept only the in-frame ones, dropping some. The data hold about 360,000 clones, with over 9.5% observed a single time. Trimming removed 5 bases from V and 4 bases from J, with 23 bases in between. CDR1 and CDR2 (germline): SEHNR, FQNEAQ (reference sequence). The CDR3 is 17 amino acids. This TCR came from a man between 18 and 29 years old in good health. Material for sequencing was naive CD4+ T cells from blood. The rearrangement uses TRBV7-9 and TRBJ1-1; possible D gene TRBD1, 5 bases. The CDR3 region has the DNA TGTGCCAGCAGCACCCCGCCGGGGGGGGTGTTGGGCACTGAAGCTTTCTTT. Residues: CASSTPPGGVLGTEAFF.